This paragraph covers one T cell receptor (beta chain) sequence. Antigen unknown. The sample originates from a study of T cell responses to AZD1222 COVID-19 vaccine. General study results and limits: With two AZD1222 doses given, Spike-specific TCR breadth and depth both rose. At baseline, seropositivity was found in only six AZD1222 recipients.

The data were produced by immunoSEQ multiplex PCR, yet TCRdb's version contains in-frame clones alone and is incomplete. Of approximately 150,000 clones in the sample, roughly 88% are singletons; the top ten hold 1.6%. Samples with a second dose at about 4 or about 12 weeks were pooled together. Germline assignment: CDR1 SGHTA and CDR2 FQGTGA. The CDR3 is made up of 15 amino acids. With V trimmed by 3 bases and J by 3 bases, 2 bases remained unmatched. Specimen: peripheral blood, collected 28 days after the second AZD1222 dose. The source is an adult who received the AZD1222 COVID-19 vaccine. This chain links TRBV7-3 with TRBJ2-2; 9 bases fit TRBD2. The CDR3 here is CASSFSGGHTGELFF. The CDR3 DNA is TGTGCCAGCAGCTTTAGCGGGGGTCACACCGGGGAGCTGTTTTTT. Using reference TRBV7-3 and TRBJ2-2 for the parts outside the CDR3, the full variable domain is GAGVSQTPSNKVTEKGKYVELRCDPISGHTALYWYRQSLGQGPEFLIYFQGTGAADDSGLPNDRFFAVRPEGSVSTLKIQRTERGDSAVYLCASSFSGGHTGELFFGEGSRLTVL.